The source of this T cell receptor (beta chain) is a study of regulatory T cells in long-lasting Graves disease. Study results and limitations: Persistent disease exhibited a predilection for TRBV28, TRBJ1-2 and TRBJ2-5. Reduced TCR diversity was observed in persistent Graves' patients versus newly diagnosed patients.

Per germline, CDR1 DFQATT and CDR2 SNEGSKA (reference sequence). Unmatched junction bases numbered 11, after V lost 5 bases and J lost 4 bases. This CDR3 has 17 residues. This clonotype has just a few counts. Its target is unknown. Time point meaning: persistent/refractory GD, antithyroid drugs over 5 years with positive TRAb. The authors made the TCR library using RNA they extracted from PBMCs. CDR3-region Arm-PCR and iRepertoire HTBI primers produced the TCR beta libraries. Per the original data handling: Across samples, roughly 58 TRBV and more than 13 TRBJ segments were found. One entry per CDR3 protein results from TCRdb running MiXCR on the multiplex PCR reads. The V and J calls, along with clone size, are taken from TCRdb and not from the paper's own processing. The table has 700,000 or so distinct CDR3 sequences, about 30% seen once; the top ten hold around 40%.

This specimen was peripheral blood mononuclear cells (PBMCs), taken when the disease was refractory, from a patient treated with antithyroid drugs. This TCR was recovered from a female donor with Graves disease. J is TRBJ2-7 and V is TRBV20-1, with 16 bases lining up with TRBD2. DNA for the CDR3: TGCAGTGCTTCGCCGGGACTAGCGGGAGGGACCGATTACGAGCAGTACTTC. It encodes CSASPGLAGGTDYEQYF.